The 32 T cell receptor beta chains below were found in one sample sequenced in a study of cytomegalovirus exposure and HLA in healthy donors. PCR amplification relied on 60 Vbeta primers (plus 13 Jbeta primers). The table came from immunoSEQ multiplex PCR; TCRdb's copy has only in-frame clones and leaves some out. In the table there are some 120,000 clones, 60% to 85% of which are singletons. The sample comprised PBMCs. Receptor source: a woman between 40 and 55 years old in good health and CMV-seropositive.

This chain uses TRBV18 with TRBJ1-6; D is ambiguous. Germline CDR1 is KGHSH and CDR2 is LQKENI. CDR3 length: 12 amino acids. Trimming stripped 0 bases from V and 10 bases from J, with 4 bases between. CDR3 nucleotides: TGTGCCAGCTCACCACCGAGCTCACCCCTCCACTTT. Amino acids: CASSPPSSPLHF. The full variable domain, rest sourced from reference TRBV18 and TRBJ1-6, is NAGVMQNPRHLVRRRGQEARLRCSPMKGHSHVYWYRQLPEEGLKFMVYLQKENIIDESGMPKERFSAEFPKEGPSILRIQQVVRGDSAAYFCASSPPSSPLHFGNGTRLTVT.

V and J are TRBV7-9 and TRBJ1-2; 12 bases align to TRBD1. J lost 3 bases, V lost 5 bases, and 13 bases had no gene match. From germline, CDR1 is SEHNR and CDR2 FQNEAQ (reference sequence). This CDR3 has 18 residues. The CDR3 sequence: CASSPNSGTGGLDYGYTF. The CDR3 coding sequence is TGTGCCAGCAGCCCGAACTCCGGGACAGGGGGCCTGGACTATGGCTACACCTTC.

V usage is TRBV2 and J usage is TRBJ1-6; TRBD1 aligns across 7 bases. Germline values: CDR1 SNHLY, CDR2 FYNNEI. Trimming at V came to 7 bases and at J to 7 bases, leaving 4 bases not matched to a gene. The CDR3 totals 13 residues. The CDR3 is CASTGDSNSPLHF. CDR3 coding DNA: TGTGCCAGCACCGGGGACAGCAATTCACCCCTCCACTTT.

This clone was observed a few times. As DNA, the CDR3 is TGCGCCAGCAGGGGGACTAGCGGGGGACGAAATGAGCAGTTCTTC. It encodes CASRGTSGGRNEQFF. The chain joins TRBV10-2 to TRBJ2-1, with 14 nucleotides matching TRBD2. V dropped 6 bases and J dropped 7; count of bases not matched to a gene: 5. This CDR3 has 15 amino acids. CDR1 and CDR2 (germline): WSHSY, SAAADI.

This clone was observed once. The chain is built from TRBV18 and TRBJ2-3; TRBD2 agrees at 9 bases. J lost 2 bases, V lost 2 bases, and 11 bases had no gene match. Looked up from germline, CDR1 is KGHSH and CDR2 is LQKENI. The CDR3 has 18 residues. The CDR3: CASSPSHSGGPLTDTQYF. The DNA of the CDR3 is TGTGCCAGCTCACCATCACATAGCGGGGGCCCCCTCACAGATACGCAGTATTTT.

This clone has a single count. Relative to the germline gene, one junction end is altered; a read error may explain this. The chain is built from TRBV7-6 and TRBJ2-2; TRBD1 matches at 7 bases. Germline values: CDR1 SGHVS, CDR2 FNYEAQ. The CDR3 spans 16 residues. The CDR3, as DNA: TGTGCCAGCAGTTTAGAGGGACAGCTGAACACCGGGGAGCTGTTTTTT. As protein: CASSLEGQLNTGELFF.

This clone was recorded once. The chain is built from TRBV30 and TRBJ2-7; TRBD1 aligns across 10 bases. After removal of 2 bases from V and 4 bases from J, the junction contained 2 bases not matched to a gene. In germline, CDR1 is GTSNPN, CDR2 SVGIG (reference sequence). CDR3 length: 13 amino acids. CDR3 amino acids: CAWSRTGGYEQYF. The CDR3 nucleotides read TGTGCCTGGAGTAGGACAGGGGGATACGAGCAGTACTTC.

This rearrangement joins TRBV7-3 to TRBJ2-1; possibly TRBD1 for D (7 bases). The V gene lost 5 bases and the J gene lost 4 bases, with 15 bases spanning the gap. The CDR3 is made up of 15 amino acids. CDR1 SGHTA and CDR2 FQGTGA come from the germline V gene. DNA for the CDR3: TGTGCCAGCAGCCCGGCGGGACAGCAGTACAATGAGCAGTTCTTC. Its translation: CASSPAGQQYNEQFF.

The sample holds one count of this clone. The chain has TRBV2 and TRBJ1-1; 9 bases line up with TRBD1. Losses at the gene ends were 8 bases for V and 10 bases for J; bases not matched to a gene: 2. The CDR3 is 10 amino acids. Looked up from germline, CDR1 is SNHLY and CDR2 is FYNNEI. CDR3 DNA sequence: TGTGCCAGCCAGGACAGGGGAGCTTTCTTT. This gives the protein CASQDRGAFF.

This clone was detected only a few times. V is TRBV5-5 and J is TRBJ1-1; maybe TRBD1 (6 bases). The CDR3 covers 13 residues. CDR1 and CDR2 (germline): SGHKS, YYEKEE (reference sequence). Trimming stripped 0 bases from V and 6 bases from J, with 9 bases between. CDR3 sequence: CASSLETGPEAFF. The DNA of the CDR3 is TGTGCCAGCAGCTTGGAGACAGGCCCTGAAGCTTTCTTT.

The chain is built from TRBV6-1 and TRBJ1-4; TRBD1 agrees at 8 bases. V lost 6 bases, J lost 3 bases, and 3 bases stayed unmatched. The CDR3 length is 14 residues. Germline values: CDR1 MNHNS, CDR2 SASEGT. This CDR3 is CASRETGANEKLFF. Here the CDR3 DNA reads TGTGCCAGCAGGGAGACAGGGGCTAATGAAAAACTGTTTTTT.

CDR3 sequence (DNA): TGTGCCAGCAGTGAAGCGCAGGGGGCCAATCAGCCCCAGCATTTT. This gives the protein CASSEAQGANQPQHF. This chain uses TRBV6-1 with TRBJ1-5, with 8 bases matching TRBD1. The CDR3 totals 15 residues. Germline V CDR1 and CDR2: MNHNS, SASEGT. Germline trimming cut 0 bases from V and 3 bases from J; bases unmatched to any gene: 1.

The chain combines TRBV19 with TRBJ1-4; no clear D. CDR1 and CDR2 from the germline V gene are LNHDA and SQIVND (reference sequence). This CDR3 comprises 13 residues. V dropped 8 bases and J dropped 6 bases, with 13 bases sitting between them. In DNA form, the CDR3 reads TGTGCCAGTCAGCAGGTGACGCATGAAAAACTGTTTTTT. Translated, it gives CASQQVTHEKLFF.

The chain joins TRBV7-8 to TRBJ2-3; the D gene is possibly TRBD2 (6 bases). The germline gives CDR1 SGHVS, CDR2 FQNEAQ. The CDR3 extends over 13 amino acids. V lost 8 bases to trimming and J lost 1 base, with 10 bases between them. The CDR3: CASHGGGTDTQYF. CDR3 DNA: TGTGCCAGCCATGGCGGGGGCACAGATACGCAGTATTTT.

The J gene is TRBJ1-1, the V gene TRBV6-1; D uncertain. Germline V lookup: CDR1 MNHNS, CDR2 SASEGT. V was clipped by 10 bases and J by 1 base, with 13 bases between them. The CDR3 runs 13 residues. The CDR3 is CAIRYSKNTEAFF. The CDR3 region has the DNA TGTGCCATCAGATACAGCAAGAACACTGAAGCTTTCTTT.

The genes are TRBV5-8 and TRBJ1-5; perhaps TRBD1 as D (5 bases). The CDR3 sequence is 14 residues long. Germline lookup yields CDR1 SGHTS and CDR2 YDEGEE. The V and J ends lost 0 bases and 3 bases respectively, with 7 bases between them. CDR3 sequence: CASSLGQFNQPQHF. CDR3 DNA sequence: TGTGCCAGCAGCTTGGGACAGTTCAATCAGCCCCAGCATTTT.

The chain combines TRBV27 with TRBJ2-3; no reliable D call. Germline V gives CDR1 MNHEY, CDR2 SMNVEV (reference sequence). Trimming took 3 bases from V and 2 from J, leaving 9 bases between them. CDR3 length: 14 residues. The CDR3 nucleotides read TGTGCCAGCAGTTTCAGGTCCTACACAGATACGCAGTATTTT. This translates into CASSFRSYTDTQYF.

Only one count was recorded for this clone. This chain links TRBV19 with TRBJ2-7; TRBD1 matches at 8 bases. CDR1 and CDR2 from the germline V gene are LNHDA and SQIVND (reference sequence). The length of the CDR3 is 13 residues. The J segment lost 3 bases and the V segment lost 6 bases, leaving 4 bases of the junction unmatched. In DNA, the CDR3 is TGTGCCAGTAGCGGTACAGGGGGCTACGAGCAGTACTTC. Translated: CASSGTGGYEQYF.

As for this clone: The same CDR3 is also encoded by other DNA sequences in this sample. This chain uses TRBV6-5 with TRBJ1-1; possible D gene TRBD1, 5 bases. The germline CDR1 and CDR2 sequences are MNHEY and SVGAGI. V lost 7 bases and J lost 0, with 9 bases in between. The CDR3 is 13 amino acids. The CDR3 sequence: CASNGQLNTEAFF. The DNA for the CDR3 is TGTGCCAGCAACGGACAATTGAACACTGAAGCTTTCTTT.

The V gene is TRBV19, the J gene TRBJ1-6, with 7 nucleotides matching TRBD1. Germline lookup yields CDR1 LNHDA and CDR2 SQIVND (reference sequence). The V and J ends lost 6 bases and 7 bases, in that order; junction bases with no gene match: 9. The CDR3 runs to 15 residues. The CDR3 region is CASRFSTGLNSPLHF. CDR3 bases: TGTGCCAGTAGATTCTCGACAGGGTTAAATTCACCCCTCCACTTT.

The rearrangement uses TRBV6-5 and TRBJ1-1, with 9 nucleotides matching TRBD1. The germline CDR1 and CDR2 sequences are MNHEY and SVGAGI. J lost 6 bases, V lost 6 bases, and 8 bases had no gene match. This CDR3 contains 14 residues. The CDR3 DNA follows: TGTGCCAGCAGACCTAAAACAGGGGGCCCTGAAGCTTTCTTT. Translating gives CASRPKTGGPEAFF.

V and J are TRBV18 and TRBJ2-1; no clear D. CDR3 length: 12 residues. Germline assignment: CDR1 KGHSH and CDR2 LQKENI. V lost 3 bases and J 8 bases, leaving 8 bases between the germline ends. The CDR3 loop is CASSPAVDEQFF. For the CDR3, the DNA is TGTGCCAGCTCACCGGCGGTCGATGAGCAGTTCTTC. The full variable domain, with the rest looked up from reference TRBV18 and TRBJ2-1, is NAGVMQNPRHLVRRRGQEARLRCSPMKGHSHVYWYRQLPEEGLKFMVYLQKENIIDESGMPKERFSAEFPKEGPSILRIQQVVRGDSAAYFCASSPAVDEQFFGPGTRLTVL.

The chain employs TRBV2 and TRBJ2-7, with TRBD1 as a possible D gene (6 bases). V was trimmed by 4 bases and J by 2 bases, leaving 9 bases between them. From germline, CDR1 is SNHLY and CDR2 FYNNEI. The CDR3 consists of 13 residues. The DNA of the CDR3 is TGTGCCAGCAGTGGTGAGGGGGCCTACGAGCAGTACTTC. Encoded protein: CASSGEGAYEQYF.

CDR3 region: CASNPGRRLNTEAFF. CDR3 sequence (DNA): TGTGCCAGCAACCCTGGAAGGAGGCTGAACACTGAAGCTTTCTTT. V and J are TRBV2 and TRBJ1-1; D ambiguous. The germline gives CDR1 SNHLY, CDR2 FYNNEI. V lost 7 bases to trimming and J lost 0 bases, with 15 bases between them. CDR3 length: 15 residues.

The V gene is TRBV10-3, the J gene TRBJ1-5; D perhaps matches TRBD1 (6 bases). Between the trimmed V and J ends, which lost 0 bases and 1 base, there was a span of 10 bases. The germline V gene has CDR1 ENHRY and CDR2 SYGVKD. The CDR3 spans 16 residues. Written as DNA, the CDR3 is TGTGCCATCAGTGAGTCGGGTACAGGGAGCAATCAGCCCCAGCATTTT. Its protein is CAISESGTGSNQPQHF.

The gene calls are TRBV6-5 and TRBJ1-1, with D possibly matching TRBD1 (5 bases). CDR1 is MNHEY and CDR2 is SVGAGI in the germline V gene. The ends were cut back, 2 bases at V and 4 bases at J, with 8 bases in the middle. The CDR3 spans 13 residues. As DNA, the CDR3 is TGTGCCAGCAGTTACCAGGGAAGCACTGAAGCTTTCTTT. Translation: CASSYQGSTEAFF.

Only one count was recorded for this clone. J is TRBJ2-7 and V is TRBV6-5, with D tentatively TRBD1 (7 bases). V was pared by 6 bases and J by 4 bases, with 19 bases between. CDR1 and CDR2 (germline): MNHEY, SVGAGI. This CDR3 comprises 15 residues. The DNA for the CDR3 is TGTGCCAGCAGCGACCGAAGGACAGGAGGGTACGAGCAGTACTTC. Amino acid sequence: CASSDRRTGGYEQYF.

V is TRBV30 and J is TRBJ2-1; 7 bases align to TRBD2. CDR1 and CDR2 (germline): GTSNPN, SVGIG (reference sequence). The ends lost 6 bases at V and 0 bases at J; junction bases unmatched: 8. CDR3 length equals 15 residues. CDR3 DNA sequence: TGTGCCTGCCAGGGCGGGGGAGACTCCTACAATGAGCAGTTCTTC. It codes for CACQGGGDSYNEQFF.

The rearrangement links TRBV5-1 to TRBJ2-7; TRBD1 matches 8 bases. The CDR3 runs 15 residues. Germline CDR1 reads SGHRS; CDR2 reads YFSETQ. The ends lost 0 bases at V and 3 bases at J; junction bases unmatched: 5. The CDR3 DNA reads as TGCGCCAGCAGCTTGGGTGGGACAGGCCGCTACGAGCAGTACTTC. Its translation: CASSLGGTGRYEQYF.

The genes are TRBV5-6 and TRBJ1-2, with D perhaps matching TRBD1 (5 bases). The CDR3 runs 14 residues. Germline loops: CDR1 SGHDT, CDR2 YYEEEE. V lost 2 bases, J lost 2 bases, and 10 bases lay in between. The CDR3 protein is CASSLSRQNYGYTF. As DNA, the CDR3 is TGTGCCAGCAGCTTATCGCGACAGAACTATGGCTACACCTTC.

With regard to this clone: A junction end diverges from the germline sequence, so it may reflect a read error. The chain combines TRBV28 with TRBJ1-5; D perhaps matches TRBD1 (6 bases). CDR1 and CDR2 (germline): MDHEN, SYDVKM. This CDR3 spans 16 amino acids. The CDR3 nucleotides read TGTGCCGGCAGTAAGAATCGGGGGGCTGGCAATCAGCCCCAGCATTTT. It encodes CAGSKNRGAGNQPQHF.

The chain carries TRBV5-4 and TRBJ2-1; 7 bases line up with TRBD1. The V and J ends lost 0 bases and 7 bases, in that order; junction bases with no gene match: 1. CDR3 length equals 13 residues. The germline CDR1 and CDR2 sequences are SGHNT and YYREEE (reference sequence). In DNA, the CDR3 is TGTGCCAGCAGCTTGGGACAGGGAAATGAGCAGTTCTTC. This gives the protein CASSLGQGNEQFF.